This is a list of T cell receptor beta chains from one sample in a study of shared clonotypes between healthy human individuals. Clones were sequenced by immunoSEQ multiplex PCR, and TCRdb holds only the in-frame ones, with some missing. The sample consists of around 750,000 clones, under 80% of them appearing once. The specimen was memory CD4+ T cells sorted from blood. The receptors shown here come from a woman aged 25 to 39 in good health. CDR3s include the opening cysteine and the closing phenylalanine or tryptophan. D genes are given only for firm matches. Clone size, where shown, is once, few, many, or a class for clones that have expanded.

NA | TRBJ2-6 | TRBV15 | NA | CATSRVQGRISGANVLTF | TGTGCCACCAGCAGAGTTCAGGGCAGGATCTCTGGGGCCAACGTCCTGACTTTC
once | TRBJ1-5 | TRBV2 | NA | CASRLQDNSNQPQHF | TGTGCCAGCAGATTACAGGACAATAGCAATCAGCCCCAGCATTTT
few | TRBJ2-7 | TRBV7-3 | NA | CASSLFQGHEQYF | TGTGCCAGCAGCTTATTTCAGGGGCACGAGCAGTACTTC
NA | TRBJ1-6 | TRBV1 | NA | CTSSHRDSYNSPLHF | TGCACCAGCAGCCATAGGGACTCCTATAATTCACCCCTCCACTTT
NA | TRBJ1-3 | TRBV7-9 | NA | CASTGRGDGNTIYF | TGTGCCAGCACCGGCCGGGGTGACGGAAACACCATATATTTT
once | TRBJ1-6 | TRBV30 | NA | CAWKYQGSPLHF | TGTGCCTGGAAGTACCAGGGATCACCCCTCCACTTT
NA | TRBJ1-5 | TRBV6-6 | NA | CASSYDYWNQPQHF | TGTGCCAGCAGTTACGACTATTGGAATCAGCCCCAGCATTTT
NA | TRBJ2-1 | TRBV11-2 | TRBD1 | CASSFNRGRGEQFF | TGTGCCAGCAGCTTCAACAGGGGGCGTGGTGAGCAGTTCTTC
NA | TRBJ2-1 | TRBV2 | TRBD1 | CASTRQGYNEQFF | TGTGCCAGCACGAGACAGGGTTACAATGAGCAGTTCTTC
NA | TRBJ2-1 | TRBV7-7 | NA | CASSLGPVNEQFF | TGTGCCAGCAGCTTAGGGCCTGTCAATGAGCAGTTCTTC
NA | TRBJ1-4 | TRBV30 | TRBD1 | CAGMYRGGEKLFF | TGTGCCGGGATGTACAGGGGAGGCGAAAAACTGTTTTTT
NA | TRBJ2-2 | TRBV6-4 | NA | CASSDDRTGNTGELFF | TGTGCCAGCAGTGACGATAGGACGGGCAACACCGGGGAGCTGTTTTTT
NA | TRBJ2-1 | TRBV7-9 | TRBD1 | CAPVTIGQGHNEQFF | TGTGCCCCAGTTACAATCGGACAGGGTCACAATGAGCAGTTCTTC
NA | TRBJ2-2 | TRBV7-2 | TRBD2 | CASRKGLAGVNGELFF | TGTGCCAGCAGGAAGGGACTAGCGGGAGTAAACGGGGAGCTGTTTTTT
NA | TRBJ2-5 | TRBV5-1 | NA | CASSTGQETQYF | TGCGCCAGCAGCACGGGTCAAGAGACCCAGTACTTC
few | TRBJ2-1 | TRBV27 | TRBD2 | CASSLFAGTSGIYNEQFF | TGTGCCAGCAGTTTATTCGCCGGGACTAGCGGCATCTACAATGAGCAGTTCTTC
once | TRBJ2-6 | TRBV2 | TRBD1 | CASSPTGVSGANVLTF | TGTGCCAGCAGCCCTACAGGGGTCTCTGGGGCCAACGTCCTGACTTTC
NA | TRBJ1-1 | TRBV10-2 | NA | CASKAQNTEAFF | TGCGCCAGTAAGGCCCAGAACACTGAAGCTTTCTTT
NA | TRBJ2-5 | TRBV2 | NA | CASSAGGSLGEETQYF | TGTGCCAGCAGTGCGGGCGGCTCCCTAGGGGAAGAGACCCAGTACTTC
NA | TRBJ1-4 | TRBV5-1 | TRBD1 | CASSLGGQGPEKLFF | TGCGCCAGCAGCTTGGGGGGACAGGGCCCTGAAAAACTGTTTTTT
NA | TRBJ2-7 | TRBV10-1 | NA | CASRIVAYEQYF | TGCGCCAGCAGGATAGTAGCCTACGAGCAGTACTTC
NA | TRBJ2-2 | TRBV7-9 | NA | CASSLGGRGLHTGELFF | TGTGCCAGCAGCTTAGGGGGAAGAGGGCTTCACACCGGGGAGCTGTTTTTT
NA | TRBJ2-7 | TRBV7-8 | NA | CASSLGPGSSYEQYF | TGTGCCAGCAGCTTAGGTCCGGGTAGCTCCTACGAGCAGTACTTC
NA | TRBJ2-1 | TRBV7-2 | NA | CASSFGVGRRNEQFF | TGTGCCAGCAGCTTTGGGGTAGGGAGGCGGAATGAGCAGTTCTTC
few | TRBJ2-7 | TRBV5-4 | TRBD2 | CASSSGGSYEQYF | TGTGCCAGCAGCTCGGGAGGCAGCTACGAGCAGTACTTC
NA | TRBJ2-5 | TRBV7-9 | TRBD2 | CASSFSRGGETQYF | TGTGCCAGCAGCTTCTCCCGGGGAGGGGAGACCCAGTACTTC
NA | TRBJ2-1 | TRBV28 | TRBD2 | CASRTSGSFHNEQFF | TGTGCCAGCAGGACTAGCGGGAGTTTTCACAATGAGCAGTTCTTC
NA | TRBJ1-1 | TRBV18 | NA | CASSPAPAPGAEAFF | TGTGCCAGCTCACCAGCCCCGGCCCCGGGAGCTGAAGCTTTCTTT
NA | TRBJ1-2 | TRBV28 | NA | CASSLVLVPGYTF | TGTGCCAGCAGTTTAGTCCTCGTCCCTGGCTACACCTTC
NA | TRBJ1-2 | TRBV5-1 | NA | CASSLTGNNGYTF | TGCGCCAGCAGCCTTACAGGGAACAATGGCTACACCTTC
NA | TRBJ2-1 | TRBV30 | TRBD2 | CAWSVRFGLALSEQFF | TGTGCCTGGAGTGTACGGTTTGGACTAGCATTGAGTGAGCAGTTCTTC
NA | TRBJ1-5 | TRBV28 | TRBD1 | CASSIDRVQPQHF | TGTGCCAGCAGTATTGACAGGGTCCAGCCCCAGCATTTT
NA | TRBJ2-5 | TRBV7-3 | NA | CASSAPQETQYF | TGTGCCAGCAGCGCCCCCCAAGAGACCCAGTACTTC
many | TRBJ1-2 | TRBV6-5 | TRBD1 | CATKNRDRFYGYTF | TGTGCCACCAAAAACCGGGACAGATTCTATGGCTACACCTTC
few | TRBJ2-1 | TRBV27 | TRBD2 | CASRAGGRGTNEQFF | TGTGCCAGCCGGGCTGGAGGGAGGGGTACTAATGAGCAGTTCTTC
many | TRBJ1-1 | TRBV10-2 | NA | CASSEPGMNTEAFF | TGCGCCAGCAGTGAGCCAGGAATGAACACTGAAGCTTTCTTT
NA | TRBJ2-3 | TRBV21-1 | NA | CASSNLSIDTQYF | TGTGCCAGCAGCAATCTGTCCATAGATACGCAGTATTTT
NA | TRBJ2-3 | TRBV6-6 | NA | CASSYPDRADTQYF | TGTGCCAGCAGTTACCCCGACCGGGCAGATACGCAGTATTTT
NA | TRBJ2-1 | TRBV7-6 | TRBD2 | CASSLAYHTGGPLFF | TGTGCCAGCAGCTTAGCGTATCATACGGGAGGGCCTCTGTTCTTC
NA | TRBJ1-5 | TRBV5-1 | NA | CASSLAGASNQPQHF | TGCGCCAGCAGCTTGGCAGGGGCTAGCAATCAGCCCCAGCATTTT
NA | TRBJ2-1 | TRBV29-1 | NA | CSVGQGNYNEQFF | TGCAGCGTCGGGCAGGGAAACTACAATGAGCAGTTCTTC
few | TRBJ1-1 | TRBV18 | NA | CASSKAGSNTEAFF | TGTGCCAGCTCTAAAGCTGGGTCGAACACTGAAGCTTTCTTT
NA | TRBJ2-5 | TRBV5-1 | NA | CASSTSNRVEETQYF | TGCGCCAGCAGCACATCGAACAGGGTAGAGGAGACCCAGTACTTC
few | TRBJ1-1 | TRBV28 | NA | CASRREQGGNTEAFF | TGTGCCAGCAGACGCGAACAGGGCGGGAACACTGAAGCTTTCTTT
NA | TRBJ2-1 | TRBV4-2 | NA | CASSQESGSYNEQFF | TGTGCCAGCAGCCAAGAATCGGGATCCTACAATGAGCAGTTCTTC
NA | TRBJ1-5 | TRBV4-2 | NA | CASSQSWEVGVWQPQHF | TGTGCCAGCAGCCAGAGTTGGGAGGTCGGGGTGTGGCAGCCCCAGCATTTT
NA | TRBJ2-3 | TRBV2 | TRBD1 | CASSMDRDFTDTQYF | TGTGCCAGCAGTATGGACAGGGACTTCACAGATACGCAGTATTTT
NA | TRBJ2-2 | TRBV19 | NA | CASSIGGWQGTGELFF | TGTGCCAGTAGTATTGGAGGGTGGCAGGGTACCGGGGAGCTGTTTTTT
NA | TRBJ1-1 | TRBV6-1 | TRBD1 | CASRTGDIIAEAFF | TGTGCCTCAAGGACAGGGGACATAATCGCTGAAGCTTTCTTT
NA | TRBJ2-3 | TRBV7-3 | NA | CASSLRPTRTNTDTQYF | TGTGCCAGCAGCTTACGACCTACTCGCACTAACACAGATACGCAGTATTTT
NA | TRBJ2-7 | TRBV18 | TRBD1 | CASSPPGTGGEQYF | TGTGCCAGCTCACCCCCCGGGACAGGGGGCGAGCAGTACTTC
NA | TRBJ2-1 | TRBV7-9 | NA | CASSLAEYNEQFF | TGTGCCAGCAGCTTGGCAGAATACAATGAGCAGTTCTTC